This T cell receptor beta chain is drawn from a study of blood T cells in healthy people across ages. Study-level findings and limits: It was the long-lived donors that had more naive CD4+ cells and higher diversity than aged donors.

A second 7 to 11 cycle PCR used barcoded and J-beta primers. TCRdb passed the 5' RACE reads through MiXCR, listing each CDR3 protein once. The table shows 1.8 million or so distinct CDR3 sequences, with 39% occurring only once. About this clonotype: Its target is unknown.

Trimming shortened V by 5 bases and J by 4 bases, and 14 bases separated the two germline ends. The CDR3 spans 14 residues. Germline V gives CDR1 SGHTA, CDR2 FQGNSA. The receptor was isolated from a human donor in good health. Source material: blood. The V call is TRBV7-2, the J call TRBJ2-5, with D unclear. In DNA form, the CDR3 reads TGTGCCAGCAGCGTCGCCGGGTTGGGAGAGACCCAGTACTTC. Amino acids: CASSVAGLGETQYF.